This T cell receptor (beta chain) originates from a study of blood T cells in healthy people across ages. Points from the study as a whole: It was found that TCR beta diversity correlated strongly with the percentage of naive T cells. Older individuals had lower TCR beta diversity per million T cells (the decline was roughly linear).

V shed 4 bases, J shed 6 bases, and the junction held 7 bases outside the gene matches. Germline-derived CDR1 and CDR2 are SGDLS and YYNGEE. The CDR3 has 14 residues. This clonotype was seen at least ten times. As yet, its antigen is unknown. The authors ran a second PCR of roughly 6 to 12 cycles using a sample-barcoded 5' primer and a J-beta primer mix. TCRdb redid the calling of the 5' RACE reads with MiXCR, one entry per CDR3 protein. The sample lists fewer than 950,000 distinct CDR3 sequences; around 34% were seen once. Donors ranged from roughly 6 to 95 years old and were healthy Caucasians in Russia. Drawn from each donor were 8.5 to 10 milliliters of peripheral blood.

The TCR was taken from a man aged 18 to 35 in good health. The V and J genes are TRBV9 and TRBJ2-7; 10 positions agree with TRBD1. The source material was blood. The CDR3 sequence: CASSFRDRGREQYF. The CDR3 coding sequence is TGTGCCAGCAGCTTTCGGGACAGGGGACGCGAGCAGTACTTC. Full variable domain (rest looked up from reference TRBV9 and TRBJ2-7): DSGVTQTPKHLITATGQRVTLRCSPRSGDLSVYWYQQSLDQGLQFLIQYYNGEERAKGNILERFSAQQFPDLHSELNLSSLELGDSALYFCASSFRDRGREQYFGPGTRLTVT.